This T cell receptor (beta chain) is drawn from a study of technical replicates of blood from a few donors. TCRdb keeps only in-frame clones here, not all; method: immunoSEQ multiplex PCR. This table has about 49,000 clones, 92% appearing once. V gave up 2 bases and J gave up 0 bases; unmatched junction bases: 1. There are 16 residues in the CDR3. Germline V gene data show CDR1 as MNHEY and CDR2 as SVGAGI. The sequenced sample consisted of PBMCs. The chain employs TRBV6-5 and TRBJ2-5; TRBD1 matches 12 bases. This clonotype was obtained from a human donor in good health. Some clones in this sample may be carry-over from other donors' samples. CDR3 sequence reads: CASSYGDRGHQETQYF. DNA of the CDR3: TGTGCCAGCAGTTACGGGGACAGGGGGCACCAAGAGACCCAGTACTTC.